This TCR beta chain was captured in a study of monozygotic twins with cystic fibrosis. Profiling relied on immunoSEQ multiplex PCR, and the TCRdb table lists in-frame clones only, not all of them. The profile covers 25,000 to 35,000 clones, with around four fifths appearing a single time and about 1% taken by the ten largest. Overall study findings and caveats: Co-twins had the most similar V usage for 13 of 16 pairs, J for 8. Monozygotic CF twin pairs shared significantly more nucleotide-identical clonotypes than unrelated CF individuals did. Median Simpson clonality of approximately 0.01 suggested naive T cells predominated.

Germline assignment: CDR1 MDHEN and CDR2 SYDVKM. V lost 1 base, J lost 0 bases, and 0 bases stayed unmatched. This CDR3 region has 15 residues. Notes on this clone: Its antigen is not known.

V gene TRBV28 combines with J gene TRBJ2-1; 7 nucleotides match TRBD1. Sequencing was carried out using blood. The clonotype originates from a girl aged 2 to 9 with cystic fibrosis. CDR3 coding DNA: TGTGCCAGCAGTTTATCAGGGGGCTCCTACAATGAGCAGTTCTTC. The encoded protein is CASSLSGGSYNEQFF.